This is a list of T cell receptor beta chains from one sample in a study of shared clonotypes between healthy human individuals. The table came from immunoSEQ multiplex PCR; TCRdb's copy has only in-frame clones and leaves some out. The sample carries millions of clones, about 95% recorded once. The specimen sequenced was naive CD8+ T cells sorted from blood. These receptors were taken from a man aged 18 to 30 in good health. CDR3s include the opening cysteine and the closing phenylalanine or tryptophan. A D gene is named only where the DNA matches it firmly. Where a row states a size, it is once, few, many or the class of an expanded clone; other rows omit it.

D | J | V | size | CDR3 | DNA
- | TRBJ2-5 | TRBV7-2 | - | CASSSALVGLKETQYF | TGTGCCAGCAGCTCAGCCCTGGTAGGGCTTAAAGAGACCCAGTACTTC
TRBD2 | TRBJ2-1 | TRBV7-2 | - | CASSLTGLDNYEQFF | TGTGCCAGCAGCTTAACTGGACTAGACAACTACGAGCAGTTCTTC
TRBD1 | TRBJ2-7 | TRBV11-2 | once | CASSLTGESYEQYF | TGTGCCAGCAGCTTGACAGGGGAATCCTACGAGCAGTACTTC
TRBD2 | TRBJ2-1 | TRBV5-1 | - | CASSESGGANEQFF | TGCGCCAGCAGCGAAAGCGGGGGGGCCAATGAGCAGTTCTTC
- | TRBJ2-7 | TRBV28 | - | CASSKTVSSYEQYF | TGTGCCAGCAGCAAGACAGTTTCCTCCTACGAGCAGTACTTC
- | TRBJ1-2 | TRBV9 | - | CASSAGVMAYGYTF | TGTGCCAGCAGCGCGGGGGTGATGGCCTATGGCTACACCTTC
- | TRBJ2-5 | TRBV15 | - | CATSRVGSIQETQYF | TGTGCCACCAGCAGAGTAGGCAGCATACAAGAGACCCAGTACTTC
- | TRBJ2-7 | TRBV2 | - | CASSRGTVTYEQYF | TGTGCCAGCAGCCGGGGGACGGTTACCTACGAGCAGTACTTC
TRBD1 | TRBJ2-7 | TRBV6-5 | - | CASSESGTGLPIF | TGTGCCAGCAGTGAATCCGGGACAGGCCTTCCGATCTTC
TRBD1 | TRBJ1-2 | TRBV28 | few | CASSPLGTGYGYTF | TGTGCCAGCAGTCCCCTTGGGACAGGGTATGGCTACACCTTC
- | TRBJ2-7 | TRBV6-6 | - | CASSQQGGTPAYEQYF | TGTGCCAGCAGCCAACAAGGGGGGACACCGGCCTACGAGCAGTACTTC
TRBD2 | TRBJ2-5 | TRBV5-1 | - | CASSLGEGPAVETQYF | TGCGCCAGCAGCTTGGGGGAGGGGCCGGCGGTAGAGACCCAGTACTTC
- | TRBJ1-6 | TRBV27 | - | CASKAQGGWSYNSPLHF | TGTGCCAGCAAGGCACAGGGAGGTTGGTCCTATAATTCACCCCTCCACTTT
- | TRBJ2-1 | TRBV7-8 | - | CASSQIRNEQFF | TGTGCCAGCAGCCAGATCCGCAATGAGCAGTTCTTC
TRBD1 | TRBJ2-5 | TRBV9 | - | CASSAADRGETQYF | TGTGCCAGCAGCGCCGCGGACAGGGGGGAGACCCAGTACTTC
- | TRBJ2-3 | TRBV7-9 | - | CASSSGLSPPDTQYF | TGTGCCAGCAGCTCGGGACTTAGCCCCCCAGATACGCAGTATTTT
- | TRBJ1-4 | TRBV6-5 | - | CASRYSRAGNEKLFF | TGTGCCAGCAGGTACTCCCGGGCCGGTAATGAAAAACTGTTTTTT
TRBD2 | TRBJ2-3 | TRBV19 | - | CASMGLAGGTWDTQYF | TGTGCCAGTATGGGACTAGCGGGAGGTACTTGGGATACGCAGTATTTT
- | TRBJ2-1 | TRBV6-5 | - | CASRSGHGNEQFF | TGTGCCAGCAGGTCGGGACACGGCAATGAGCAGTTCTTC
- | TRBJ2-1 | TRBV30 | - | CAWSIRPQEQFF | TGTGCCTGGAGTATAAGACCTCAAGAGCAGTTCTTC
- | TRBJ1-1 | TRBV9 | - | CASSAWGYTEAFF | TGTGCCAGCAGCGCTTGGGGGTACACTGAAGCTTTCTTT
- | TRBJ1-4 | TRBV10-3 | once | CAISESGGYSTNEKLFF | TGTGCCATCAGTGAGAGTGGAGGGTACTCAACTAATGAAAAACTGTTTTTT
- | TRBJ2-1 | TRBV7-6 | - | CASTLGLASYNEQFF | TGTGCCAGCACCCTAGGGCTAGCGAGCTACAATGAGCAGTTCTTC
TRBD2 | TRBJ2-7 | TRBV27 | - | CASSPAGPTYEQYF | TGTGCCAGCAGTCCAGCGGGGCCTACCTACGAGCAGTACTTC
- | TRBJ2-5 | TRBV6-5 | few | CASSYDGEETQYF | TGTGCCAGCAGTTACGACGGAGAAGAGACCCAGTACTTC
- | TRBJ2-2 | TRBV5-6 | - | CASSLAVQGNTGELFF | TGTGCCAGCAGCTTGGCCGTACAGGGGAACACCGGGGAGCTGTTTTTT
TRBD1 | TRBJ2-1 | TRBV5-1 | - | CASSLTPTGTGTYNEQFF | TGCGCCAGCAGCTTAACCCCAACCGGGACAGGGACCTACAATGAGCAGTTCTTC
- | TRBJ1-1 | TRBV27 | - | CASTSFGNTEAFF | TGTGCCAGCACTTCCTTTGGAAACACTGAAGCTTTCTTT
- | TRBJ2-7 | TRBV28 | - | CASSFRFGSYEQYF | TGTGCCAGCAGTTTTCGATTCGGGTCCTACGAGCAGTACTTC
- | TRBJ1-5 | TRBV4-1 | - | CASSRRSEDQPQHF | TGCGCCAGCAGCCGGCGGTCCGAGGATCAGCCCCAGCATTTT
- | TRBJ2-7 | TRBV6-6 | - | CASSYGPEQYF | TGTGCCAGCAGTTACGGTCCCGAGCAGTACTTC
- | TRBJ1-5 | TRBV28 | - | CATYTIIGLQPQHF | TGTGCCACCTATACGATTATAGGGCTTCAGCCCCAGCATTTT
- | TRBJ1-2 | TRBV4-1 | - | CASSQEAPVHYGYTF | TGCGCCAGCAGCCAAGAGGCACCTGTTCACTATGGCTACACCTTC
- | TRBJ2-7 | TRBV30 | - | CAWSVPGTLTEQYF | TGTGCCTGGAGTGTACCGGGGACCCTGACCGAGCAGTACTTC
TRBD2 | TRBJ2-5 | TRBV27 | - | CASSLQVAGVTETQYF | TGTGCCAGCAGTTTACAGGTAGCGGGAGTGACAGAGACCCAGTACTTC
- | TRBJ1-2 | TRBV9 | once | CASTSRGLDGYTF | TGTGCCAGCACCAGCAGGGGTCTAGATGGCTACACCTTC
- | TRBJ1-1 | TRBV5-8 | - | CASSLTATEAFF | TGTGCCAGCAGCTTGACAGCCACTGAAGCTTTCTTT
- | TRBJ1-5 | TRBV13 | - | CASSLGHRDIGQPQHF | TGTGCCAGCAGCTTAGGCCACCGGGACATAGGGCAGCCCCAGCATTTT
- | TRBJ2-7 | TRBV10-3 | - | CAISESNEQYF | TGTGCCATCAGTGAGTCTAACGAGCAGTACTTC
- | TRBJ2-1 | TRBV11-2 | - | CASSLGGSYNEQFF | TGTGCCAGCAGCTTAGGCGGTTCCTACAATGAGCAGTTCTTC
TRBD2 | TRBJ2-1 | TRBV13 | - | CASSPGGSEQFF | TGTGCCAGCAGCCCGGGAGGGTCTGAGCAGTTCTTC
- | TRBJ2-4 | TRBV6-6 | - | CASSSAKNIQYF | TGTGCCAGCAGTTCCGCCAAAAACATTCAGTACTTC
TRBD2 | TRBJ2-5 | TRBV2 | - | CASSDGLAGVETQYF | TGTGCCAGCAGTGACGGACTAGCGGGAGTGGAGACCCAGTACTTC
TRBD1 | TRBJ1-1 | TRBV27 | once | CASSSDRGYLVTEAFF | TGTGCCAGCAGTTCGGACAGGGGATATTTGGTTACTGAAGCTTTCTTT
- | TRBJ2-3 | TRBV30 | - | CACQHGNGDTQYF | TGTGCCTGCCAACACGGGAATGGGGATACGCAGTATTTT